This record concerns one T cell receptor beta chain sequence. This sample stems from a study of cytomegalovirus exposure and HLA in healthy donors. Turning to the study itself: Within the Caucasian-associated ancestry cluster were more than 75% of the 398 genotyped donors.

The germline V gene has CDR1 MGHDK and CDR2 SYGVNS. With 8 bases removed from V and 2 bases from J, the gap between germline ends came to 19 bases. This CDR3 region has 16 residues. The PCR ran on 60 Vbeta and 13 Jbeta primers. Repertoires were generated with immunoSEQ multiplex PCR, while TCRdb's copy carries only in-frame clones and drops some. This sample has 150,000 or so clones, with roughly three quarters found just once. The sample taken for sequencing was PBMCs. The V and J genes are TRBV25-1 and TRBJ2-1; D is uncertain. The sequence was obtained from a young man in good health and CMV-seropositive. For the CDR3, the DNA is TGTGCCAGCCTCGGAGATCAATTTGGCGCCTACAATGAGCAGTTCTTC. The encoded protein is CASLGDQFGAYNEQFF. Based on the CDR3 plus reference TRBV25-1 and TRBJ2-1, the full variable domain is EADIYQTPRYLVIGTGKKITLECSQTMGHDKMYWYQQDPGMELHLIHYSYGVNSTEKGDLSSESTVSRIRTEHFPLTLESARPSHTSQYLCASLGDQFGAYNEQFFGPGTRLTVL.